These 29 T cell receptor beta chains were sequenced from one sample in a study of breast tumors, draining lymph nodes, adjacent tissues. TCRdb processed the multiplex PCR reads anew with MiXCR; each CDR3 protein has one entry. The sample includes 70,000 to 85,000 distinct CDR3 sequences, 15% to 20% of them seen just once. Axillary draining lymph nodes of breast cancer patients supplied the node samples. The specimen sequenced was axillary lymph node tissue. The receptors stem from a female donor with breast cancer. Some clones in this sample may be carry-over from other donors' samples.

This clonotype was picked up many times. This sequence joins TRBV29-1 and TRBJ2-3, with 11 positions matching TRBD2. Germline V CDR1 and CDR2: SQVTM, ANQGSEA. The length of the CDR3 is 15 residues. With V trimmed by 3 bases and J by 2 bases, 4 bases remained unmatched. Written as DNA, the CDR3 is TGCAGCGTTGATCTACTAGCGGGAGCCACAGATACGCAGTATTTT. It codes for CSVDLLAGATDTQYF.

The chain couples TRBV12-3 or TRBV12-4 to TRBJ2-5; tentatively, D is TRBD2 (5 bases). This CDR3 is built from 11 residues. The V gene lost 3 bases and the J gene lost 9 bases, with 8 bases spanning the gap. This CDR3 is CASSFQEAQYF. Here the CDR3 DNA reads TGTGCCAGCAGTTTTCAGGAGGCCCAGTACTTC.

Points on this clonotype: Germline and junction disagree at one end, which may indicate a read error. The chain joins TRBV19 to TRBJ1-5, with D hard to call. The CDR3 runs 14 residues. CDR1 and CDR2 (germline): LNHDA, SQIVND (reference sequence). CDR3 amino acids: CASSINTDYQPPHF. For the CDR3, the DNA is TGTGCCAGTAGTATTAATACCGACTATCAGCCCCCGCATTTT.

This clonotype was detected ten times or more. V usage is TRBV4-1 and J usage is TRBJ2-7; 7 positions agree with TRBD1. With V trimmed by 1 base and J by 2 bases, 5 bases remained unmatched. CDR1 MGHRA and CDR2 YSYEKL come from the germline V gene. The length of the CDR3 is 15 residues. The CDR3 reads CASSQGVGGPYEQYF. The CDR3 bases are TGCGCCAGCAGCCAAGGTGTAGGGGGCCCCTACGAGCAGTACTTC.

Comments on this clonotype: A much larger clone differs by one base, so this may be a read error. The chain is built from TRBV14 and TRBJ2-3; D gene uncertain. The CDR3 totals 15 residues. The germline CDR1 and CDR2 sequences are SGHDN and FVKESK. CDR3 nucleotides: TGTGCCAGCAGCCAAGAAAACGGTTACACAGATACGCGGTATTTT. Protein sequence: CASSQENGYTDTRYF.

This clonotype was counted ten times or more. V usage is TRBV6-2 or TRBV6-3 and J usage is TRBJ1-2; unclear D gene. Germline CDR1 is MNHEY and CDR2 is SVGEGT. V was shortened by 5 bases and J by 4 bases, with 17 bases between the two germline ends. This CDR3 is 15 amino acids long. The CDR3 is CASSRTDGTVYGYTF. The CDR3 region has the DNA TGTGCCAGCAGTCGAACGGACGGCACAGTCTATGGCTACACCTTC.

In its sample, this clonotype was seen a few times. V usage is TRBV18 and J usage is TRBJ2-1; 9 positions agree with TRBD2. The CDR3 length is 14 residues. V lost 4 bases, J lost 9 bases, and 7 bases stayed unmatched. CDR1 KGHSH and CDR2 LQKENI come from the germline V gene. CDR3 DNA: TGTGCCAGCTCACTCGCGGGGGGGAGAGGTGAGCAGTTCTTC. It specifies CASSLAGGRGEQFF.

Note on this clonotype: Given a much more abundant clone one base away, this may be a read error. The chain employs TRBV11-3 and TRBJ2-1; D unresolved. The CDR3 runs 16 residues. Germline lookup yields CDR1 SGHNT and CDR2 YENEEA. DNA for the CDR3: TGTGCCAGCAGCTTAGATCCAGGTAGCCACTACAATGGGCAGTTCTTC. This codes for CASSLDPGSHYNGQFF.

This clonotype has ten or more counts. V is TRBV6-4 and J is TRBJ1-4, with D possibly TRBD1 on 5 matching bases. The V end lost 4 bases, the J end lost 5 bases, and 14 bases lay between the germline ends. The CDR3 spans 15 residues. Per the germline V gene, CDR1 is MRHNA and CDR2 is SNTAGT. The CDR3 region is CASSAFSGTNEKLFF. DNA for the CDR3: TGTGCCAGCAGTGCCTTCTCAGGGACCAATGAAAAACTGTTTTTT.

To note about this clonotype: This may be a read error, as it is one base from a much larger clone. This sequence joins TRBV19 and TRBJ1-5; TRBD1 might be the D (5 bases). Germline V CDR1 and CDR2: LNHDA, SQIVND (reference sequence). CDR3 size: 13 residues. The CDR3 reads CASGISGDQPQHF. The DNA for the CDR3 is TGTGCCAGTGGTATTTCCGGGGACCAGCCCCAGCATTTT.

The J gene is TRBJ2-5, the V gene TRBV12-3 or TRBV12-4; 9 bases align to TRBD2. This CDR3 has 15 residues. The V segment lost 6 bases and the J segment 3 bases; nucleotides outside the gene matches: 8. The CDR3 reads CASSQESGRKETQYF. CDR3 nucleotide sequence: TGTGCCAGCAGCCAAGAAAGCGGGAGGAAAGAGACCCAGTACTTC.

This chain uses TRBV5-4 with TRBJ2-1; weak D call: TRBD2 (6 bases). This CDR3 contains 14 residues. CDR1 is SGHNT and CDR2 is YYREEE in the germline V gene (reference sequence). V shed 0 bases and J shed 9 bases, with 13 bases lying between them. CDR3 residues: CASSLGEELLEQFF. CDR3 coding DNA: TGTGCCAGCAGCTTGGGGGAGGAGCTGCTTGAGCAGTTCTTC.

The V gene is TRBV28, the J gene TRBJ1-6, with D perhaps TRBD1 (6 bases). This CDR3 has 14 amino acids. Germline CDR1 MDHEN, CDR2 SYDVKM. With 6 bases removed from V and 9 bases from J, the gap between germline ends came to 15 bases. CDR3 protein: CASRKGGRGSPLHF. CDR3 nucleotide sequence: TGTGCCAGCAGGAAAGGGGGACGCGGTTCACCCCTCCACTTT.

This clonotype appeared many times. The chain couples TRBV7-3 to TRBJ2-2; possible D gene TRBD1, 5 bases. The CDR3 has 14 residues. V lost 3 bases and J lost 8, with 13 bases in between. The V gene's germline CDR1 is SGHTA and CDR2 FQGTGA. CDR3 loop: CASSLTRDQGELFF. The CDR3 DNA follows: TGTGCCAGCAGCTTGACCAGGGATCAAGGGGAGCTGTTTTTT.

This clonotype has at least ten counts. This chain connects TRBV5-6 to TRBJ2-1; 8 bases are a match to TRBD2. The J segment lost 4 bases and the V segment lost 3 bases, leaving 12 bases of the junction unmatched. The CDR3 loop spans 17 amino acids. Germline V gene sequence: CDR1 SGHDT, CDR2 YYEEEE. Here the CDR3 reads CASSSQKRGHLYNEQFF. CDR3 in DNA: TGTGCCAGCAGCTCCCAAAAGCGGGGGCATCTTTACAATGAGCAGTTCTTC. Together with reference TRBV5-6 and TRBJ2-1, the CDR3 gives the full variable domain: DAGVTQSPTHLIKTRGQQVTLRCSPKSGHDTVSWYQQALGQGPQFIFQYYEEEERQRGNFPDRFSGHQFPNYSSELNVNALLLGDSALYLCASSSQKRGHLYNEQFFGPGTRLTVL.

This clonotype was seen only a few times. The V and J genes are TRBV28 and TRBJ2-1; D is possibly TRBD2 (6 bases). There are 13 residues in the CDR3. CDR1 is MDHEN and CDR2 is SYDVKM in the germline V gene. V gave up 7 bases and J gave up 4 bases, with 11 bases separating them. The CDR3 region is CASTASGYNEQFF. Written as DNA, the CDR3 is TGTGCCAGCACCGCCAGCGGGTACAATGAGCAGTTCTTC.

This clonotype occurred many times. V and J are TRBV7-8 and TRBJ2-2, with D maybe TRBD2 (6 bases). V was pared by 0 bases and J by 6 bases, with 14 bases between. CDR3 length: 16 amino acids. Germline V lookup: CDR1 SGHVS, CDR2 FQNEAQ. The CDR3 coding sequence is TGTGCCAGCAGCTTAGCGGGCGGGACGGGGTCCGGGGAGCTGTTTTTT. Its translation: CASSLAGGTGSGELFF.

Ten or more counts support this clonotype. The J gene is TRBJ2-5, the V gene TRBV4-3, with D perhaps given as TRBD1 or TRBD2 (5 bases each). The CDR3 runs to 14 residues. Trimming took 4 bases from V and 3 from J, leaving 12 bases between them. In germline, CDR1 is LGHNA, CDR2 YSLEER. The CDR3 DNA reads TGCGCCAGCAGCCCCACAAGGGGAGAAGAGACCCAGTACTTC. Translated, it gives CASSPTRGEETQYF.

This clonotype was recorded at least ten times. The V call is TRBV7-3, the J call TRBJ2-3; possible D gene TRBD2, 5 bases. V was cut by 5 bases and J by 5 bases, with 20 bases left in between. The CDR3 is 16 residues long. Per germline, CDR1 SGHTA and CDR2 FQGTGA. CDR3 coding DNA: TGTGCCAGCAGCCCTTTCCCCGGGGAGTCAGGAGATACGCAGTATTTT. It yields the protein CASSPFPGESGDTQYF.

This clonotype came up a few times. The V and J genes are TRBV7-2 and TRBJ2-6; D is unclear. CDR1 is SGHTA and CDR2 is FQGNSA in the germline V gene. This CDR3 is built from 14 residues. Trimming shortened V by 6 bases and J by 4 bases, and 10 bases separated the two germline ends. CDR3: CASSLTPGANVLTF. The DNA for the CDR3 is TGTGCCAGCAGTCTTACCCCCGGGGCCAACGTCCTGACTTTC.

This clonotype was recorded at least ten times. The chain carries TRBV20-1 and TRBJ2-3; the D gene is possibly TRBD2 (5 bases). There are 15 residues in the CDR3. Trimming took 4 bases from V and 3 from J, leaving 17 bases between them. Germline V gene data show CDR1 as DFQATT and CDR2 as SNEGSKA (reference sequence). The CDR3 sequence: CSATPPEGSTDTQYF. The CDR3 DNA follows: TGCAGTGCTACCCCTCCAGAGGGAAGTACAGATACGCAGTATTTT.

This clonotype was counted at least ten times. The chain recombines TRBV6-6 with TRBJ1-5, with no clear D. The CDR3 totals 15 residues. Germline lookup yields CDR1 MNHNY and CDR2 SVGAGI (reference sequence). The V gene lost 2 bases and the J gene lost 2 bases, with 10 bases spanning the gap. CDR3 DNA sequence: TGTGCCAGCAGTTACGGCACGGGAGGCAATCAGCCCCAGCATTTT. It yields the protein CASSYGTGGNQPQHF.

This clonotype was seen at least ten times. CDR3 loop: CASNGWDRGYEQYF. In DNA, the CDR3 is TGTGCCAGCAATGGTTGGGACAGGGGGTACGAGCAGTACTTC. The V and J genes are TRBV6-1 and TRBJ2-7; TRBD1 matches 11 bases. The CDR3 length is 14 residues. The V segment lost 7 bases and the J segment 4 bases; nucleotides outside the gene matches: 6. CDR1 and CDR2 (germline): MNHNS, SASEGT.

In its sample, this clonotype was seen many times. Germline is not matched at one junction end, which may reflect a read error. V is TRBV11-2 and J is TRBJ2-1; D is unclear. Germline CDR1 is SGHAT and CDR2 is FQNNGV. This CDR3 region has 13 residues. The chain's CDR3 is CASSLGAQVGCVF. Here the CDR3 DNA reads TGTGCCAGCAGCTTAGGGGCCCAGGTGGGTTGTGTCTTC.

The chain employs TRBV28 and TRBJ1-6; D is uncertain. Germline lookup yields CDR1 MDHEN and CDR2 SYDVKM. The germline V and J ends were trimmed by 10 bases and 5 bases, with 15 bases remaining between them. The CDR3 length is 14 residues. Here the CDR3 DNA reads TGTGCCACCCTGCCACAAGCCAATAATTCACCCCTCCACTTT. Its translation is CATLPQANNSPLHF. Full variable domain (remainder filled in from reference TRBV28 and TRBJ1-6): DVKVTQSSRYLVKRTGEKVFLECVQDMDHENMFWYRQDPGLGLRLIYFSYDVKMKEKGDIPEGYSVSREKKERFSLILESASTNQTSMYLCATLPQANNSPLHFGNGTRLTVT.

This chain uses TRBV12-3 or TRBV12-4 with TRBJ2-4; tentatively, D is TRBD2 (5 bases). The ends were cut back, 2 bases at V and 1 base at J, with 18 bases in the middle. The CDR3 sequence is 18 residues long. CDR3 loop: CASSLRGWAVGAKNIQYF. DNA for the CDR3: TGTGCCAGCAGTTTACGGGGATGGGCAGTAGGGGCCAAAAACATTCAGTACTTC.

There are many counts of this clonotype. This chain links TRBV5-6 with TRBJ2-7; 11 bases agree with TRBD2. There are 17 residues in the CDR3. Losses at the gene ends were 3 bases for V and 0 bases for J; bases not matched to a gene: 8. Germline V lookup: CDR1 SGHDT, CDR2 YYEEEE. The CDR3 is CASSSGLAGFLSYEQYF. The CDR3 nucleotides read TGTGCCAGCAGCTCCGGACTAGCGGGCTTTCTCTCCTACGAGCAGTACTTC.

V and J are TRBV14 and TRBJ1-5, with 10 bases fitting TRBD1. Trimming at V came to 1 base and at J to 0 bases, leaving 18 bases not matched to a gene. The CDR3 totals 22 residues. Per the germline V gene, CDR1 is SGHDN and CDR2 is FVKESK. The CDR3 protein is CASSQVWDGTGTGAISNQPQHF. The CDR3 DNA is TGTGCCAGCAGCCAAGTTTGGGACGGAACCGGGACAGGGGCGATTAGCAATCAGCCCCAGCATTTT.

There are many counts of this clonotype. The rearrangement uses TRBV20-1 and TRBJ2-7; unclear D gene. Germline values: CDR1 DFQATT, CDR2 SNEGSKA (reference sequence). This CDR3 region has 15 residues. Trimming pared 0 bases from V and 3 bases from J, leaving 15 bases between. CDR3 coding DNA: TGCAGTGCTAGAGATGTCGTCGGAATTCACTACGAGCAGTACTTC. This sequence encodes CSARDVVGIHYEQYF.